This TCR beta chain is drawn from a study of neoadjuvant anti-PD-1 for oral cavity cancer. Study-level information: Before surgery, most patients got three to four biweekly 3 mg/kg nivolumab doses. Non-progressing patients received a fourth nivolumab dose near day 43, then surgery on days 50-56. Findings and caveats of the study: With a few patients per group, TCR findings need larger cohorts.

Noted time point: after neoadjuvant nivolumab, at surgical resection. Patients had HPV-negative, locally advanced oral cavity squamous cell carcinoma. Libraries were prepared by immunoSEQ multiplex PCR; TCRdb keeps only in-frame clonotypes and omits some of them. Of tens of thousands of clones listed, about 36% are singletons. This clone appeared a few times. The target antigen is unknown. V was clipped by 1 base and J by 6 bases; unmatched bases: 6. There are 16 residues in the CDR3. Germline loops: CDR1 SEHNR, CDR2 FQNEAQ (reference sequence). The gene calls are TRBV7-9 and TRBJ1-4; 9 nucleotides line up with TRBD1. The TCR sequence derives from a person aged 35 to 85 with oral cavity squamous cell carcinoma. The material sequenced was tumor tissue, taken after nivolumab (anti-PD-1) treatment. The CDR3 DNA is TGTGCCAGCAGCTTAGATACAGGGGGCGGGGATGAAAAACTGTTTTTT. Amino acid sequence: CASSLDTGGGDEKLFF.